The clone carrying this TCR beta chain has a handful of counts. Its antigen is still unknown. The entry originates in a study of T cells after yellow fever vaccination. Across the study: SMART-Seq v4 Ultra Low Input prepared the low-cell-number fractions.

They built TCR cDNA with 5'RACE template switching, a step that put in a universal primer site and UMIs. A single record per CDR3 protein comes from TCRdb applying MiXCR to the 5' RACE reads. The sample yields hundreds of thousands of distinct CDR3 sequences, roughly 3.5% seen once. Looked up from germline, CDR1 is SGHRS and CDR2 is YFSETQ. The CDR3 totals 12 residues. Trimming cost V 4 bases and J 10 bases, with 9 bases left between them. General study findings and limits: FACS-sorted repertoires might harbor abundant contaminating clonotypes from the bulk population. The CD4 and CD8 compartments had a small share of their clonotypes in common.

The gene calls are TRBV5-1 and TRBJ1-6, with unresolved D. This specimen was PBMCs, taken on the day of the yellow fever booster vaccination. This sequence was found in a man aged 18 to 35 who received the YFV17D yellow fever vaccine. The DNA for the CDR3 is TGCGCCAGCAGCGATAACCAATCACCCCTCCACTTT. The encoded protein is CASSDNQSPLHF.